This T cell receptor (beta chain) appears in the sequencing data of a study of PD-1 blockade in classical Hodgkin lymphoma. Study-level points and caveats: A significant rise in TCR diversity was seen by C4D1 for CD4+ cells but not for CD8+ cells. It was among complete responders that baseline diversity resembled that of newly diagnosed patients.

All trial patients relapsed after autologous stem cell transplantation. In the case of this clone: Its antigen is still unknown.

TCRdb keeps only in-frame clones here, not all; method: immunoSEQ multiplex PCR. This sample carries around 99,000 clones, roughly 81% of them seen once, and the ten largest clones take 15% to 20%. The length of the CDR3 is 16 residues. The J segment lost 4 bases and the V segment lost 6 bases, leaving 13 bases of the junction unmatched. Specimen: peripheral blood mononuclear cells (PBMCs), collected before the second cycle of nivolumab. The V and J genes are TRBV23-1 and TRBJ1-2; 8 bases map to TRBD1. TRBV23-1 is an ORF, and what it does is uncertain. The sequence was collected from a human donor with classical Hodgkin lymphoma. The CDR3 spells CASSPGYRGCSYGYTF. CDR3 in DNA: TGCGCCAGCAGCCCCGGCTACAGGGGGTGCAGCTATGGCTACACCTTC.